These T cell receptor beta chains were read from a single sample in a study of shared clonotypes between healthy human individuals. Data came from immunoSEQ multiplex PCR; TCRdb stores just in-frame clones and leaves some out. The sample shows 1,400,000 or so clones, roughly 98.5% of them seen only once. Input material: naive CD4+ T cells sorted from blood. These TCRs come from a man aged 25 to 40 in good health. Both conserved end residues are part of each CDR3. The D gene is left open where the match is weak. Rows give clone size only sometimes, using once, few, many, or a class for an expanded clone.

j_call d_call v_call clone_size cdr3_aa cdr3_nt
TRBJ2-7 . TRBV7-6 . CASSLGPGPGVSGEQYF TGTGCCAGCAGCTTAGGCCCCGGGCCAGGCGTGTCGGGCGAGCAGTACTTC
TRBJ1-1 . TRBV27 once CASSLRAMNTEAFF TGTGCCAGCAGTTTAAGAGCCATGAACACTGAAGCTTTCTTT
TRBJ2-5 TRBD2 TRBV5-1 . CARAGLAEETQYF TGCGCCAGAGCGGGACTAGCGGAAGAGACCCAGTACTTC
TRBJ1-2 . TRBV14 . CASSQGGFYGYTF TGTGCCAGCAGCCAGGGGGGGTTCTATGGCTACACCTTC
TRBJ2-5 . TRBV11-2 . CASSLARTRQETQYF TGTGCCAGCAGCTTAGCCAGGACGCGCCAAGAGACCCAGTACTTC
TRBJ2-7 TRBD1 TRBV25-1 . CASSDFVRGPYEQYF TGTGCCAGCAGTGATTTTGTCAGGGGGCCCTACGAGCAGTACTTC
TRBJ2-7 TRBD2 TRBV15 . CATSRDPRGSGYEQYF TGTGCCACCAGCAGAGATCCGCGGGGGTCGGGCTACGAGCAGTACTTC
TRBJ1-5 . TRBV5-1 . CASSLEAGSNQPQHF TGCGCCAGCAGCTTGGAGGCAGGAAGCAATCAGCCCCAGCATTTT
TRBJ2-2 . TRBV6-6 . CASSYTENTGELFF TGTGCCAGCAGTTACACAGAGAACACCGGGGAGCTGTTTTTT
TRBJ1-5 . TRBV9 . CASSVSDSQPQHF TGTGCCAGCAGCGTCTCGGATAGTCAGCCCCAGCATTTT
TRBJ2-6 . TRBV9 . CASSPTPSRAGANVLTF TGTGCCAGCAGCCCAACCCCTTCTAGGGCTGGGGCCAACGTCCTGACTTTC
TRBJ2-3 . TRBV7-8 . CASSYPGLADTQYF TGTGCCAGCAGCTACCCGGGACTTGCAGATACGCAGTATTTT
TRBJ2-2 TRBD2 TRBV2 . CASSSIVKREGRSGELFF TGTGCCAGCAGTTCAATAGTTAAGCGGGAGGGCCGGTCCGGGGAGCTGTTTTTT
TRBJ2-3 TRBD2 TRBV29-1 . CSEGLAGAGDTQYF TGCAGCGAGGGACTAGCGGGAGCCGGAGATACGCAGTATTTT
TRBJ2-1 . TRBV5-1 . CASSLDSPGPESEQFF TGCGCCAGCAGCTTGGACAGTCCGGGTCCCGAGAGTGAGCAGTTCTTC
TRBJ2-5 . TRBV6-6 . CASSSDLMTQYF TGTGCCAGCAGTTCGGATCTAATGACCCAGTACTTC
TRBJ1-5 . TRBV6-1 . CASSLSTPQHF TGTGCCAGCAGTCTAAGTACCCCCCAGCATTTT
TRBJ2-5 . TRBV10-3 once CAISGGQTQETQYF TGTGCCATCAGTGGCGGGCAGACCCAAGAGACCCAGTACTTC
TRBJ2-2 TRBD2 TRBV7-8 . CASSSSGRVGTGELFF TGTGCCAGCAGCTCTAGCGGGAGGGTAGGCACCGGGGAGCTGTTTTTT
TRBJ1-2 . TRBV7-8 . CASSSRSIAGYGYTF TGTGCCAGCAGCTCGCGGAGCATTGCCGGCTATGGCTACACCTTC
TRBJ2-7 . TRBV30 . CAWSDGTLTFYEQYF TGTGCCTGGAGTGATGGGACACTTACCTTCTACGAGCAGTACTTC
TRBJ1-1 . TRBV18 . CASSVPGRRTEAFF TGTGCCAGCTCAGTTCCGGGACGGAGAACTGAAGCTTTCTTT
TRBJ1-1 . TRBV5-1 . CASSLGTENTEAFF TGCGCCAGCAGCTTGGGGACGGAGAACACTGAAGCTTTCTTT
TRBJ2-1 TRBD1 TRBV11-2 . CASSHRLGQGVHNEQFF TGTGCCAGCAGCCACCGATTGGGACAGGGTGTGCACAATGAGCAGTTCTTC
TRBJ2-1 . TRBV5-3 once CARSTNHRVGQFF TGTGCCAGAAGCACCAATCACAGGGTTGGGCAGTTCTTC
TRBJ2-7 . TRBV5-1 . CASSLNSVGEQYF TGCGCCAGCAGCTTGAATTCTGTCGGGGAGCAGTACTTC
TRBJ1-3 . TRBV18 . CASSPIDLSNTIYF TGTGCCAGCTCACCAATTGACCTTTCAAACACCATATATTTT
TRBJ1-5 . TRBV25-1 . CASSESGGRGQPQHF TGTGCCAGCAGTGAATCTGGGGGCAGGGGTCAGCCCCAGCATTTT
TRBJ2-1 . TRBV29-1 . CSVGGKSSYNEQFF TGCAGCGTTGGCGGTAAGAGCTCCTACAATGAGCAGTTCTTC
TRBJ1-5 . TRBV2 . CASRAVLSNQPQHF TGTGCCAGCAGGGCAGTTTTAAGCAATCAGCCCCAGCATTTT
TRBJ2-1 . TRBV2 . CASSVALPGYNEQFF TGTGCCAGCAGTGTAGCACTCCCGGGCTACAATGAGCAGTTCTTC
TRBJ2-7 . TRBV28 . CASSFGPYEQYF TGTGCCAGCAGTTTCGGTCCCTACGAGCAGTACTTC
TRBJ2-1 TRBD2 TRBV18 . CASSPGTSGRAGNEQFF TGTGCCAGCTCACCCGGGACTAGCGGGAGGGCCGGCAATGAGCAGTTCTTC
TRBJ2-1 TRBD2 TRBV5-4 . CASSPDSGSSYNEQFF TGTGCCAGCAGCCCCGATAGCGGGAGCTCCTACAATGAGCAGTTCTTC
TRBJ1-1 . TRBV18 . CASSPQALINTEAFF TGTGCCAGCTCACCACAAGCACTAATCAACACTGAAGCTTTCTTT
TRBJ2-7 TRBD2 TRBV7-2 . CASSIRGTSGMYEQYF TGTGCCAGCAGCATTCGAGGGACTAGCGGGATGTACGAGCAGTACTTC
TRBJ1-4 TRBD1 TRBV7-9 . CASSVGQDPHEKLFF TGTGCCAGCAGCGTCGGACAGGATCCCCATGAAAAACTGTTTTTT
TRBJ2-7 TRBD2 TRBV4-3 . CASSQDPGTSLYEQYF TGCGCCAGCAGCCAAGATCCCGGGACTAGCCTCTACGAGCAGTACTTC
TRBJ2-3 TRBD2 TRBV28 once CASSLTSGSFTDTQYF TGTGCCAGCAGCCTAACTAGCGGGAGTTTTACAGATACGCAGTATTTT
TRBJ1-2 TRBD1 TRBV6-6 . CASSNPTGNGYTF TGTGCCAGCAGTAACCCGACAGGGAACGGCTACACCTTC
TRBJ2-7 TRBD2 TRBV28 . CASSTRDYYEQYF TGTGCCAGCAGTACCCGGGACTACTACGAGCAGTACTTC
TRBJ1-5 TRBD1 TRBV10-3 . CAISATQGAPRQPQHF TGTGCCATCAGTGCGACGCAGGGGGCCCCACGGCAGCCCCAGCATTTT
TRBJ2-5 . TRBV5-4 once CASSTDREQTQYF TGTGCCAGCAGCACCGACCGCGAGCAGACCCAGTACTTC
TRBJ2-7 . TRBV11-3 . CASSLSGEYEQYF TGTGCCAGCAGCTTGTCAGGGGAATACGAGCAGTACTTC
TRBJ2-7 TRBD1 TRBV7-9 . CASSLRDRFGEQYF TGTGCCAGCAGCTTAAGGGACAGGTTCGGCGAGCAGTACTTC
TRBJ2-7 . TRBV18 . CASSLQTYEQYF TGTGCCAGCTCACTTCAGACCTACGAGCAGTACTTC
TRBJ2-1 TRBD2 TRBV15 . CATSRGREGLYEQFF TGTGCCACCAGCAGAGGACGGGAGGGCCTTTATGAGCAGTTCTTC
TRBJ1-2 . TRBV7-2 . CASSLEAPTGRGGYTF TGTGCCAGCAGCTTAGAGGCCCCCACAGGGCGGGGTGGCTACACCTTC
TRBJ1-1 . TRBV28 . CASSLNALATEAFF TGTGCCAGCAGTTTAAATGCTCTAGCCACTGAAGCTTTCTTT
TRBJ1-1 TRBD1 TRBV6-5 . CASSQPGTGAEAFF TGTGCCAGCAGTCAACCCGGGACAGGCGCTGAAGCTTTCTTT
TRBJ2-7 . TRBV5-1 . CASSLDTVSYEQYF TGCGCCAGCAGCTTGGACACTGTCAGCTACGAGCAGTACTTC
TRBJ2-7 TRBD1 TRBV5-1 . CASSALTGTTYEQYF TGCGCCAGCAGCGCCCTGACAGGGACAACCTACGAGCAGTACTTC
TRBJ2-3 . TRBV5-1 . CASSFFSGDTQYF TGCGCCAGCAGCTTCTTTAGTGGAGATACGCAGTATTTT